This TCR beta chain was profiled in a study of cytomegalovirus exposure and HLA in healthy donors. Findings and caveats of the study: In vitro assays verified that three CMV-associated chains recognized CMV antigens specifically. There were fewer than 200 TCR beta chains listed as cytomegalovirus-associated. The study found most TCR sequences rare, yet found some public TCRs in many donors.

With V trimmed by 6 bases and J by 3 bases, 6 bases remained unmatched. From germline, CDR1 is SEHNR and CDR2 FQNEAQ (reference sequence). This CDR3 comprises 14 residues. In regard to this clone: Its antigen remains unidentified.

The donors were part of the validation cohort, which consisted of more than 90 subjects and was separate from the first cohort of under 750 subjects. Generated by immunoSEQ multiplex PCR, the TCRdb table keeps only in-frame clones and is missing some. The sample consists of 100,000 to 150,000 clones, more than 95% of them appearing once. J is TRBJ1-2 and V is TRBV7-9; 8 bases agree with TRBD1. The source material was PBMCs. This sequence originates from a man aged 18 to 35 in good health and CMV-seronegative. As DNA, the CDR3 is TGTGCCAGCAGTCCCGGGGGACAGGACTATGGCTACACCTTC. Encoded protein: CASSPGGQDYGYTF.